Listed here are 14 T cell receptor beta chains from one sample, sequenced in a study of blood T cell repertoires in COVID-19. TCRdb's copy holds only in-frame clones and misses some; the assay was immunoSEQ multiplex PCR. Altogether about 100,000 clones are present, just over 85% being singletons, with the ten largest covering roughly 2.7%. Sequenced material: PBMCs or T cells enriched from blood (not recorded which). The receptors derive from a woman between 45 and 65 years old who had recovered from COVID-19.

The J gene is TRBJ1-3, the V gene TRBV28, with a tentative D call TRBD1 (5 bases). V lost 6 bases and J 4 bases, leaving 13 bases between the germline ends. The CDR3 extends over 14 amino acids. CDR1 MDHEN and CDR2 SYDVKM come from the germline V gene. The CDR3 reads CASSYQGNGNTIYF. DNA of the CDR3: TGTGCCAGCAGCTACCAGGGAAACGGAAACACCATATATTTT.

In its sample, this clone was seen once. The CDR3 bases are TGTGCCACCAGTGACCGAAGTACCACTAGCGGGAGTATGAATGAGCAGTTCTTC. This gives the protein CATSDRSTTSGSMNEQFF. The rearrangement joins TRBV24-1 to TRBJ2-1; TRBD2 matches 11 bases. CDR3 length equals 18 residues. CDR1 and CDR2 from the germline V gene are KGHDR and SFDVKD. V shed 4 bases, J shed 7 bases, and the junction held 14 bases outside the gene matches.

The rearrangement links TRBV4-1 to TRBJ2-1; TRBD2 agrees at 13 bases. V was pared by 6 bases and J by 6 bases, with 8 bases of the junction left unmatched. The CDR3 extends over 16 amino acids. Germline V gene lookup returns CDR1 MGHRA and CDR2 YSYEKL. The CDR3 region has the DNA TGCGCCAGCAGTAAACTAGCGGGAGGGATAATCAATGAGCAGTTCTTC. This gives the protein CASSKLAGGIINEQFF.

The chain combines TRBV14 with TRBJ2-1; D may be TRBD2 (6 bases). The ends were cut back, 4 bases at V and 6 bases at J, with 22 bases in the middle. The CDR3 is 17 amino acids. The germline V gene encodes CDR1 SGHDN and CDR2 FVKESK. The CDR3 region has the DNA TGTGCCAGCAGCCTCTGGGAGGCGGCCTCATCGGGCAATGAGCAGTTCTTC. Its protein is CASSLWEAASSGNEQFF.

As to this clone: Other nucleotide sequences from this sample produce the same CDR3. J is TRBJ2-1 and V is TRBV19, with TRBD2 identical over 9 bases. CDR1 and CDR2 from the germline V gene are LNHDA and SQIVND (reference sequence). This CDR3 is 15 amino acids long. Trimming removed 3 bases from V and 3 bases from J; junction bases left unmatched: 3. The CDR3 DNA is TGTGCCAGTAGTATGACTAGCGGAAGCTACAATGAGCAGTTCTTC. It codes for CASSMTSGSYNEQFF.

J is TRBJ2-7 and V is TRBV10-1, with TRBD1 matching 9 bases. Looked up from germline, CDR1 is WNHNN and CDR2 is SYGVQD (reference sequence). The CDR3 loop spans 13 amino acids. V dropped 6 bases and J dropped 6; count of bases not matched to a gene: 6. The CDR3 nucleotides read TGCGCCAGCAGCCGGGACAGGGATCGCGAGCAGTACTTC. It is translated as CASSRDRDREQYF.

The chain links TRBV27 to TRBJ2-1; TRBD2 aligns across 9 bases. Trimming cost V 3 bases and J 2 bases; bases outside gene matches: 17. Germline V CDR1 and CDR2: MNHEY, SMNVEV (reference sequence). CDR3 length equals 20 residues. The CDR3 DNA follows: TGTGCCAGCAGTTTCGGTGTAAGCGGGAGGCCCCGTATCCCCTACAATGAGCAGTTCTTC. Translation gives CASSFGVSGRPRIPYNEQFF.

V is TRBV28 and J is TRBJ1-5; TRBD1 matches at 10 bases. The V gene's germline CDR1 is MDHEN and CDR2 SYDVKM. The CDR3 runs 19 residues. V trimming: 1 base; J trimming: 4 bases; junction bases outside the gene matches: 13. Here the CDR3 DNA reads TGTGCCAGCAGTTTATTAATTGACCGGGACAGGGGATTAAATCAGCCCCAGCATTTT. It encodes CASSLLIDRDRGLNQPQHF.

V usage is TRBV7-9 and J usage is TRBJ1-1; D possibly corresponds to TRBD1 (6 bases). Germline CDR1 SEHNR, CDR2 FQNEAQ (reference sequence). The V gene lost 5 bases and the J gene lost 7 bases, with 11 bases spanning the gap. The CDR3 covers 12 residues. The CDR3: CASSGTGFEAFF. The CDR3 nucleotides read TGTGCCAGCAGCGGTACAGGGTTTGAAGCTTTCTTT. The full variable domain, in which reference TRBV7-9 and TRBJ1-1 provide the parts outside the CDR3, is DTGVSQNPRHKITKRGQNVTFRCDPISEHNRLYWYRQTLGQGPEFLTYFQNEAQLEKSRLLSDRFSAERPKGSFSTLEIQRTEQGDSAMYLCASSGTGFEAFFGQGTRLTVV.

The CDR3 loop reads CASSSNRASNQPQHF. CDR3 nucleotide sequence: TGTGCCAGCAGTTCAAACAGGGCTAGCAATCAGCCCCAGCATTTT. V gene TRBV27 combines with J gene TRBJ1-5; D might be TRBD1 (6 bases). V lost 4 bases, J lost 0 bases, and 10 bases lay in between. Germline V CDR1 and CDR2: MNHEY, SMNVEV (reference sequence). The CDR3 is 15 amino acids.

This clone was detected only once. The chain carries TRBV6-5 and TRBJ2-7, with D perhaps TRBD2 (6 bases). V lost 8 bases and J lost 3, with 11 bases in between. CDR1 and CDR2 from the germline V gene are MNHEY and SVGAGI. The CDR3 is 12 amino acids. The CDR3 region has the DNA TGTGCCAGCGGGACTCTTGACTACGAGCAGTACTTC. Its protein is CASGTLDYEQYF.

In this sample, this clone turned up once. V usage is TRBV6-5 and J usage is TRBJ2-3; possibly TRBD2 for D (6 bases). CDR1 and CDR2 (germline): MNHEY, SVGAGI. Trimming shortened V by 8 bases and J by 4 bases, and 19 bases separated the two germline ends. This CDR3 is built from 15 residues. In DNA form, the CDR3 reads TGTGCCAGCGGGACCGGCGGGCGGGGCGCAGATACGCAGTATTTT. Translated, it gives CASGTGGRGADTQYF.

The gene calls are TRBV20-1 and TRBJ2-7; tentative D call: TRBD2 (5 bases). V was pared by 3 bases and J by 3 bases, with 6 bases between. The length of the CDR3 is 11 residues. The germline CDR1 and CDR2 sequences are DFQATT and SNEGSKA (reference sequence). The CDR3 loop is CSASAGYEQYF. For the CDR3, the DNA is TGCAGTGCTAGCGCGGGCTACGAGCAGTACTTC.

The V and J genes are TRBV7-8 and TRBJ1-4; 8 positions match TRBD1. From germline, CDR1 is SGHVS and CDR2 FQNEAQ. J gave up 7 bases and V 5 bases, and 9 bases lay outside the gene matches. The CDR3 sequence is 15 residues long. DNA of the CDR3: TGTGCCAGCAGCCGAGCAGGGGGCGTTAGTGAAAAACTGTTTTTT. As protein: CASSRAGGVSEKLFF.